These T cell receptor beta chains were read from a single sample in a study of blood T cell repertoires in COVID-19. Produced via immunoSEQ multiplex PCR; TCRdb's table is partial and in-frame only. The table shows 75,000 to 80,000 clones, with approximately 90% occurring only once. Sequencing was done on a sample of peripheral blood. The source is a human donor in a cohort sampled during active COVID-19. Both conserved end residues are part of each CDR3. A D gene is named only where the DNA matches it firmly. Clone size is stated in some rows and not others, as once, few, many or a class when expanded.

size: .
D: .
J: TRBJ2-5
V: TRBV11-2
CDR3: CASSETGTLGGTQYF
DNA: TGTGCCAGCAGCGAAACCGGGACACTTGGGGGGACCCAGTACTTC

size: .
D: TRBD1
J: TRBJ2-7
V: TRBV5-1
CDR3: CASSPRDRGEQYF
DNA: TGCGCCAGCAGCCCCCGGGACAGGGGCGAGCAGTACTTC

size: .
D: .
J: TRBJ2-7
V: TRBV6-5
CDR3: CASSYSMAGDGEQYF
DNA: TGTGCCAGCAGTTACTCGATGGCCGGGGATGGCGAGCAGTACTTC

size: .
D: TRBD1
J: TRBJ1-1
V: TRBV7-9
CDR3: CASSSEWTGGNTEAFF
DNA: TGTGCCAGCAGCTCGGAATGGACAGGGGGAAACACTGAAGCTTTCTTT

size: once
D: .
J: TRBJ1-2
V: TRBV9
CDR3: CASSTGQSYGYTF
DNA: TGTGCCAGCAGCACCGGACAGAGCTATGGCTACACCTTC

size: .
D: TRBD1
J: TRBJ2-5
V: TRBV5-1
CDR3: CASRLLGQGQETQYF
DNA: TGCGCCAGCCGATTACTCGGACAGGGACAAGAGACCCAGTACTTC

size: .
D: TRBD1
J: TRBJ2-2
V: TRBV7-6
CDR3: CASSLGGTVNTGELFF
DNA: TGTGCCAGCAGCTTAGGAGGGACAGTTAACACCGGGGAGCTGTTTTTT

size: .
D: TRBD1
J: TRBJ2-7
V: TRBV11-2
CDR3: CASSSTGQGIAYEQYF
DNA: TGTGCCAGCAGCTCTACGGGACAGGGAATTGCCTACGAGCAGTACTTC

size: .
D: TRBD2
J: TRBJ2-3
V: TRBV6-5
CDR3: CASSTLAGLSDTQYF
DNA: TGTGCCAGCAGTACCCTAGCGGGCCTCTCGGATACGCAGTATTTT

size: .
D: .
J: TRBJ1-1
V: TRBV6-5
CDR3: CASREGNTEAFF
DNA: TGTGCCAGCAGAGAGGGGAACACTGAAGCTTTCTTT

size: .
D: .
J: TRBJ2-6
V: TRBV2
CDR3: CASSVSSGANVLTF
DNA: TGTGCCAGCAGTGTGAGCTCTGGGGCCAACGTCCTGACTTTC

size: .
D: TRBD2
J: TRBJ2-3
V: TRBV7-3
CDR3: CASSPQAGVITDTQYF
DNA: TGTGCCAGCAGCCCCCAAGCGGGGGTGATCACAGATACGCAGTATTTT

size: once
D: TRBD1
J: TRBJ1-1
V: TRBV3-1/TRBV3-2
CDR3: CASSLQGHGVEAFF
DNA: TGTGCCAGCAGCCTACAGGGGCACGGGGTTGAAGCTTTCTTT

size: .
D: .
J: TRBJ2-4
V: TRBV4-2
CDR3: CASSQGGENIQYF
DNA: TGTGCCAGCAGCCAAGGGGGGGAAAACATTCAGTACTTC

size: .
D: .
J: TRBJ2-7
V: TRBV11-2
CDR3: CASIPNRASYEQYF
DNA: TGTGCCAGCATCCCGAACAGGGCCAGCTACGAGCAGTACTTC